This is a list of T cell receptor beta chains from one sample in a study of T cell responses to AZD1222 COVID-19 vaccine. Measured with immunoSEQ multiplex PCR; TCRdb has only the in-frame clones, and not every one. Of about 170,000 clones listed, roughly 90% are singletons. The sequencing here drew on peripheral blood, taken on day 0 of AZD1222 vaccination. These receptors originate from an adult in good health. The CDR3 runs from the conserved cysteine through the conserved F or W. D genes are given only for firm matches. Clone size is given for some rows only: seen once, a few or many times, or a class if the clone is expanded.

D: NA
V: TRBV12-3/TRBV12-4
J: TRBJ1-2
size: NA
CDR3: CASSLRGGYGYTF
DNA: TGTGCCAGCAGTTTACGGGGCGGCTATGGCTACACCTTC

D: TRBD2
V: TRBV10-2
J: TRBJ2-3
size: few
CDR3: CASRDGLAGRTDTQYF
DNA: TGCGCCAGCAGGGACGGACTAGCGGGACGCACAGATACGCAGTATTTT

D: NA
V: TRBV19
J: TRBJ1-1
size: NA
CDR3: CASNEGLTEAFF
DNA: TGTGCCAGTAACGAAGGGCTCACTGAAGCTTTCTTT

D: NA
V: TRBV12-5
J: TRBJ2-1
size: NA
CDR3: CASGQPPVSSYNEQFF
DNA: TGTGCTAGTGGTCAACCACCAGTTAGCTCCTACAATGAGCAGTTCTTC

D: NA
V: TRBV5-1
J: TRBJ2-3
size: NA
CDR3: CASSLWGTSYTDTQYF
DNA: TGCGCCAGCAGCTTGTGGGGGACGTCTTACACAGATACGCAGTATTTT

D: TRBD2
V: TRBV5-1
J: TRBJ2-5
size: NA
CDR3: CASSPGTSGGAWGTQYF
DNA: TGCGCCAGCAGCCCCGGGACTAGCGGGGGGGCCTGGGGGACCCAGTACTTC

D: TRBD1
V: TRBV29-1
J: TRBJ1-2
size: few
CDR3: CSVGQGYIDGYTF
DNA: TGCAGCGTTGGACAGGGTTATATCGATGGCTACACCTTC

D: TRBD2
V: TRBV19
J: TRBJ2-2
size: NA
CDR3: CASRIRGLATPGELFF
DNA: TGTGCCAGTAGGATTCGAGGACTAGCAACTCCCGGGGAGCTGTTTTTT

D: NA
V: TRBV10-3
J: TRBJ1-2
size: NA
CDR3: CAISGEGQGSYGYTF
DNA: TGTGCCATCAGTGGTGAAGGGCAGGGGAGTTATGGCTACACCTTC

D: NA
V: TRBV5-1
J: TRBJ1-3
size: NA
CDR3: CASSLGIQGRGNTIYF
DNA: TGCGCCAGCAGCTTGGGGATACAGGGTAGAGGAAACACCATATATTTT

D: TRBD1
V: TRBV13
J: TRBJ2-6
size: NA
CDR3: CASSTRARGNDYSGANVLTF
DNA: TGTGCCAGCAGCACCCGTGCCAGGGGGAATGACTACTCTGGGGCCAACGTCCTGACTTTC

D: TRBD1
V: TRBV5-8
J: TRBJ1-4
size: once
CDR3: CASSSRQGLGGTNEKLFF
DNA: TGTGCCAGCAGCTCCCGACAGGGTCTGGGTGGAACTAATGAAAAACTGTTTTTT

D: NA
V: TRBV6-5
J: TRBJ2-6
size: NA
CDR3: CASRGSGANVLTF
DNA: TGTGCCAGCAGAGGCTCTGGGGCCAACGTCCTGACTTTC

D: TRBD1
V: TRBV19
J: TRBJ1-2
size: NA
CDR3: CASSSSSTGGSRYGYTF
DNA: TGTGCCAGTAGTAGCTCCTCAACAGGGGGCTCTAGGTATGGCTACACCTTC

D: NA
V: TRBV3-1/TRBV3-2
J: TRBJ1-3
size: NA
CDR3: CASSQALRGTGNTIYF
DNA: TGTGCCAGCAGCCAAGCGCTAAGGGGCACTGGAAACACCATATATTTT

D: NA
V: TRBV11-1
J: TRBJ2-7
size: NA
CDR3: CASSLTAYTSYEQYF
DNA: TGTGCCAGCAGCTTAACTGCCTACACCTCCTACGAGCAGTACTTC

D: TRBD1
V: TRBV7-9
J: TRBJ1-5
size: NA
CDR3: CASSRTGGSQPQHF
DNA: TGTGCCAGCAGCCGTACAGGGGGAAGTCAGCCCCAGCATTTT

D: NA
V: TRBV10-1
J: TRBJ1-1
size: NA
CDR3: CASTLDRNTEAFF
DNA: TGCGCCAGCACTTTGGACAGGAACACTGAAGCTTTCTTT

D: NA
V: TRBV7-2
J: TRBJ2-5
size: few
CDR3: CASSEWGGGSQETQYF
DNA: TGTGCCAGCAGCGAATGGGGAGGGGGGTCCCAAGAGACCCAGTACTTC

D: TRBD2
V: TRBV19
J: TRBJ2-7
size: NA
CDR3: CASSIGGGRFLDEQYF
DNA: TGTGCCAGTAGTATAGGGGGCGGGAGGTTCCTTGACGAGCAGTACTTC

D: NA
V: TRBV18
J: TRBJ1-5
size: NA
CDR3: CASSPPGIQGINQPQHF
DNA: TGTGCCAGCTCACCACCGGGGATTCAGGGGATCAATCAGCCCCAGCATTTT

D: TRBD1
V: TRBV5-1
J: TRBJ2-7
size: once
CDR3: CASSTYRGSGEQYF
DNA: TGCGCCAGCAGCACCTACAGGGGTTCAGGGGAGCAGTACTTC

D: NA
V: TRBV15
J: TRBJ2-4
size: NA
CDR3: CATSNDLGIAKNIQYF
DNA: TGTGCCACCAGCAATGACTTGGGGATAGCCAAAAACATTCAGTACTTC

D: NA
V: TRBV6-5
J: TRBJ2-2
size: NA
CDR3: CASSSTGRHTGELFF
DNA: TGTGCCAGCAGCTCGACCGGGAGACACACCGGGGAGCTGTTTTTT

D: NA
V: TRBV12-5
J: TRBJ1-1
size: NA
CDR3: CASGLDTWGSEGTEAFF
DNA: TGTGCTAGTGGTTTGGACACTTGGGGTTCAGAGGGGACTGAAGCTTTCTTT

D: NA
V: TRBV27
J: TRBJ2-3
size: NA
CDR3: CASRGTDTQYF
DNA: TGTGCCAGCAGGGGGACAGATACGCAGTATTTT

D: TRBD2
V: TRBV19
J: TRBJ2-7
size: NA
CDR3: CASSIGVAGVGEQYF
DNA: TGTGCCAGTAGTATCGGAGTAGCGGGAGTTGGCGAGCAGTACTTC

D: NA
V: TRBV19
J: TRBJ1-4
size: NA
CDR3: CATNRGGSNEKLFF
DNA: TGTGCCACGAACCGGGGCGGGAGTAATGAAAAACTGTTTTTT

D: NA
V: TRBV18
J: TRBJ1-2
size: NA
CDR3: CASSRTDNYGYTF
DNA: TGTGCCAGCTCAAGGACTGATAACTATGGCTACACCTTC

D: TRBD1
V: TRBV2
J: TRBJ1-4
size: NA
CDR3: CASSRQGAPNEKLFF
DNA: TGTGCCAGCAGCAGACAGGGGGCGCCTAATGAAAAACTGTTTTTT

D: NA
V: TRBV7-2
J: TRBJ1-2
size: few
CDR3: CASSLVTQGYGYTF
DNA: TGTGCCAGCAGCTTAGTTACGCAGGGCTATGGCTACACCTTC

D: NA
V: TRBV19
J: TRBJ2-1
size: NA
CDR3: CASSTPQGRNEQFF
DNA: TGTGCCAGTAGTACCCCCCAGGGGCGCAATGAGCAGTTCTTC

D: TRBD1
V: TRBV5-4
J: TRBJ2-7
size: NA
CDR3: CASSDEDRGGEQYF
DNA: TGTGCCAGCAGCGATGAGGACAGGGGCGGCGAGCAGTACTTC

D: TRBD1
V: TRBV19
J: TRBJ2-7
size: NA
CDR3: CASSPPNRGTNEQYF
DNA: TGTGCCAGTTCCCCTCCCAACAGGGGCACCAACGAGCAGTACTTC

D: TRBD2
V: TRBV4-1
J: TRBJ2-1
size: NA
CDR3: CASSPLLARNNEQFF
DNA: TGCGCCAGCAGCCCGCTACTAGCGCGGAACAATGAGCAGTTCTTC

D: NA
V: TRBV15
J: TRBJ1-4
size: NA
CDR3: CATTLGGGGPNEKLFF
DNA: TGTGCCACCACACTGGGCGGCGGCGGCCCTAATGAAAAACTGTTTTTT

D: NA
V: TRBV14
J: TRBJ2-5
size: NA
CDR3: CASSRGEYQETQYF
DNA: TGTGCCAGCAGCCGGGGGGAGTACCAAGAGACCCAGTACTTC

D: NA
V: TRBV12-3/TRBV12-4
J: TRBJ1-4
size: NA
CDR3: CASGTTNNEKLFF
DNA: TGTGCCAGCGGGACGACAAATAATGAAAAACTGTTTTTT

D: NA
V: TRBV7-3
J: TRBJ1-1
size: NA
CDR3: CASSLTPITEAFF
DNA: TGTGCCAGCAGCTTAACACCCATAACTGAAGCTTTCTTT

D: NA
V: TRBV5-1
J: TRBJ2-2
size: once
CDR3: CASSLRDTGELFF
DNA: TGCGCCAGCAGCCTCAGAGACACCGGGGAGCTGTTTTTT

D: TRBD1
V: TRBV5-1
J: TRBJ2-7
size: NA
CDR3: CASSLWDRDYEQYF
DNA: TGCGCCAGCAGCTTATGGGACAGGGACTACGAGCAGTACTTC

D: NA
V: TRBV7-6
J: TRBJ2-3
size: NA
CDR3: CASSFRPAGSTDTQYF
DNA: TGTGCCAGCAGCTTTAGGCCCGCGGGTAGCACAGATACGCAGTATTTT

D: NA
V: TRBV19
J: TRBJ2-3
size: once
CDR3: CASSRQGGPQYF
DNA: TGTGCCAGTAGTAGACAGGGAGGTCCGCAGTATTTT

D: TRBD2
V: TRBV7-2
J: TRBJ2-1
size: NA
CDR3: CAIRRGAYNEQFF
DNA: TGTGCCATCCGCCGGGGGGCCTACAATGAGCAGTTCTTC

D: NA
V: TRBV4-2
J: TRBJ1-3
size: NA
CDR3: CASSLDAVGSGNTIYF
DNA: TGTGCCAGCAGCCTCGACGCCGTAGGTTCTGGAAACACCATATATTTT

D: NA
V: TRBV7-9
J: TRBJ2-7
size: NA
CDR3: CASSLGGLNEQYF
DNA: TGTGCCAGCAGCTTAGGGGGGCTGAACGAGCAGTACTTC

D: NA
V: TRBV2
J: TRBJ2-1
size: NA
CDR3: CASSATGNKNNEQFF
DNA: TGTGCCAGCAGCGCGACTGGAAATAAAAACAATGAGCAGTTCTTC

D: NA
V: TRBV4-1
J: TRBJ1-3
size: NA
CDR3: CASSQDSGLGGNTIYF
DNA: TGCGCCAGCAGCCAAGATTCGGGTTTGGGGGGAAACACCATATATTTT